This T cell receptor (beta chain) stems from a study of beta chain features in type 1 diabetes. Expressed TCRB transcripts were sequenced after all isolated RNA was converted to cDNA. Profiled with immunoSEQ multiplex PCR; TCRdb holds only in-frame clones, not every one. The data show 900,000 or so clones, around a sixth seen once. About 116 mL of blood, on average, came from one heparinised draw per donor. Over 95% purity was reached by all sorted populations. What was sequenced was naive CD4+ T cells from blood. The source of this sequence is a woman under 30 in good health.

In DNA form, the CDR3 reads TGTGCCAGCAGCGCCATCGGGACAGGGAGCTCCTACGAGCAGTACTTC. This gives the protein CASSAIGTGSSYEQYF. The chain links TRBV11-2 to TRBJ2-7; 9 bases agree with TRBD1. CDR3 length: 16 residues. Germline V gives CDR1 SGHAT, CDR2 FQNNGV. V was clipped by 5 bases and J by 0 bases; unmatched bases: 8. Full variable domain (missing parts from reference TRBV11-2 and TRBJ2-7): EAGVAQSPRYKIIEKRQSVAFWCNPISGHATLYWYQQILGQGPKLLIQFQNNGVVDDSQLPKDRFSAERLKGVDSTLKIQPAKLEDSAVYLCASSAIGTGSSYEQYFGPGTRLTVT.